This T cell receptor beta chain was observed in a study of OX40 agonist ivuxolimab in advanced cancers. With respect to the entire study: Ivuxolimab was a fully human IgG2 agonistic monoclonal antibody targeting the costimulatory receptor OX40 (CD134). Peripheral TCRbeta sequencing was intended to test whether TCR sequence diversity was altered and clonal T-cell expansion was caused by ivuxolimab. Patients were allowed to have had prior anti-PD-1, anti-PD-L1 or anti-CTLA-4 therapy, and roughly 40% of the dose-escalation patients had been treated with checkpoint inhibitors. Intravenous ivuxolimab was administered to patients every 2 weeks at six dose levels: 0.01, 0.1, 0.3, 1.5, 3 and 10 mg/kg. Among the 50 to 55 dose-escalation patients, around 20 had hepatocellular carcinoma, 15 or so melanoma, 9 renal cell carcinoma and 9 head and neck cancer. In the dose-escalation cohort, roughly 80% of patients were male, and the mean age was roughly 60 years, with a range of about 23 to 90. Partial responses occurred in three dose-escalation patients: two with cutaneous melanoma and one with hepatocellular carcinoma. The monotherapy dose-escalation portion (N of about 52 patients) of the phase I ivuxolimab trial is reported in the paper.

To sequence the TCRbeta CDR3 region, genomic DNA was isolated from the sorted cells. TCRbeta CDR3 regions were sequenced using the immunoSEQ Assay. Imported from immuneACCESS, the table was reduced by TCRdb to in-frame sequences with V and J called. These copies leave out some clones; in studies compared against another copy, an unresolved V gene accounts for under half, and the cause of the remainder is not known. The sample table lists tens of thousands of clones, around 90% of them with a count of one. 5.5% to 7.5% of the sample lies in the top ten. What the authors observed across the whole study: Clonal expansion of both CD4+ and CD8+ blood T cells was observed from baseline to week 6 at doses 0.1 to 3.0 mg/kg. Partial responders in the 0.1-3.0 mg/kg groups had among the lowest normalized peripheral clonal expansion, especially among CD8+ T cells. Low levels of normalized T-cell clonal expansion were also seen in some patients who did not respond. On average, CD8+ T cells showed more expanded clones than CD4+ T cells after ivuxolimab. Antigen specificity was not determined for the clonally expanded peripheral T cells.

Patients with autoimmune disease history or receiving systemic immunosuppression were excluded from the trial. Peripheral blood for TCR sequencing was collected from all dose cohorts at baseline, on cycle 4 day 1, and on cycle 7 day 1. The samples were taken from a phase I, first-in-human, multicenter, open-label dose-escalation trial of ivuxolimab. The trial enrolled adults with locally advanced or metastatic head and neck squamous cell, hepatocellular, melanoma or renal cell carcinoma. Before TCR sequencing, CD4+ and CD8+ T cells were separately sorted from peripheral blood. Note on this clone: Which antigen it targets is not known. Qualities for individual bases were not recorded, and no much larger clone is one base off.

The starting material was CD4+ or CD8+ T cells sorted from blood, obtained in a trial of the OX40 agonist ivuxolimab. The clonotype originates from an adult with an advanced solid tumor such as melanoma, head and neck, liver or kidney cancer.

The nucleotides read TGTGCCAGCAGCCCTGTCGGCAGAGTTAACAATGAGCAGTTCTTC. It specifies CASSPVGRVNNEQFF. The chain uses TRBV13 and TRBJ2-1; the D gene lacks a confident call. Deletion took 5 bases off V and 5 bases off J, with a span of 16 bases between the germline ends. CDR1 PRHDT and CDR2 FYEKMQ are derived from the germline V gene (reference sequence). The CDR3 has 15 amino acids, counting the end cysteine and phenylalanine. Just the 45-base CDR3 DNA is kept, in frame starting at base 1.